The subject of this entry is one T cell receptor beta chain. Its antigen is undetermined. Trimming removed 5 bases from V and 5 bases from J; junction bases left unmatched: 12. Germline-derived CDR1 and CDR2 are MDHEN and SYDVKM. This CDR3 contains 16 residues. This specimen comes from a study of T cells in Graves' hyperthyroidism and ophthalmopathy. What was amplified from RNA transcripts were TCR beta CDR3 regions. The primer set for the first-round RT-PCR of the TCR CDR3 was HTBI. TCRdb independently ran MiXCR on the multiplex PCR reads; one entry per CDR3 protein. This table holds under 350,000 distinct CDR3 sequences, approximately 17% found once. The diagnoses drew upon clinical symptoms, serum thyroxine and TRAb, thyroid ultrasound and orbital computed tomography. 8.5 to 10 ml of fresh peripheral blood supplied the PBMCs. General study points: Blood samples included most of the expanded thyroid clonotypes exceeding 0.001.

Specimen: blood. This rearrangement joins TRBV28 to TRBJ2-1, with TRBD1 matching over 7 bases. This TCR was recovered from a woman aged 55 to 70 with Graves' ophthalmopathy. The CDR3 loop is CASSPDREVSHNEQFF. CDR3 nucleotides: TGTGCCAGCAGTCCTGACAGGGAAGTCTCTCACAATGAGCAGTTCTTC.